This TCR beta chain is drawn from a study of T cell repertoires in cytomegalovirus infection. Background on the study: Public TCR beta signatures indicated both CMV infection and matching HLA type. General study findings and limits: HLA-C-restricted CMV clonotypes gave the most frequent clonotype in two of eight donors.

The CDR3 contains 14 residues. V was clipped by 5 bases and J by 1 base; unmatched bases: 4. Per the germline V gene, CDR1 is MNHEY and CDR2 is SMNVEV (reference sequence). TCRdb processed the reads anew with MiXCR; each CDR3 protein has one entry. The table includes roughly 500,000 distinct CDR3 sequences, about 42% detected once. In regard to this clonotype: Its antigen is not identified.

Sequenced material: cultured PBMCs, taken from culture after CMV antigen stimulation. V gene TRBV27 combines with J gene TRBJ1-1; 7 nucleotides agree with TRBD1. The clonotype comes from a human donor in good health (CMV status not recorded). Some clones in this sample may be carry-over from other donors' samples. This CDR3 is CASSPWDRNTEAFF. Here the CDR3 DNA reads TGTGCCAGCAGTCCTTGGGACAGGAACACTGAAGCTTTCTTT.